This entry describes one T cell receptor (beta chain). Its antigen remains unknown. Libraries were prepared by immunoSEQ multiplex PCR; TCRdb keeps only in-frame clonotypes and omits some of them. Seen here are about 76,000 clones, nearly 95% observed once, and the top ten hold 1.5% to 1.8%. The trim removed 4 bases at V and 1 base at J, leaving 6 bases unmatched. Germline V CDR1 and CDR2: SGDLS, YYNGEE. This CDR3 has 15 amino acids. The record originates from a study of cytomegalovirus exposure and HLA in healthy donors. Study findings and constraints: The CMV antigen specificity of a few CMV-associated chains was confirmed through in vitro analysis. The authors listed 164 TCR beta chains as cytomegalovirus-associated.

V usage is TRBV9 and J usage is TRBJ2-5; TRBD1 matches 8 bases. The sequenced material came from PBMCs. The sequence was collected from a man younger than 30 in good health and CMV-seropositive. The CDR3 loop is CASSPGQGSQETQYF. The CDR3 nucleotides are TGTGCCAGCAGCCCCGGACAGGGATCCCAAGAGACCCAGTACTTC.